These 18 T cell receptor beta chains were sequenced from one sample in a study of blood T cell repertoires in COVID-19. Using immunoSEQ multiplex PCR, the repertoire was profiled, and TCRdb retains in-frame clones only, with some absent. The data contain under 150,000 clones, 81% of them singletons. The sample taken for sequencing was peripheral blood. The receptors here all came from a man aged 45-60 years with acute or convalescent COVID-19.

CDR3: CAGAGERHTEAFF. In nucleotides, the CDR3 is TGTGCCGGTGCAGGGGAAAGGCACACTGAAGCTTTCTTT. The genes are TRBV2 and TRBJ1-1; weak D call: TRBD1 (6 bases). Trimming removed 11 bases at V and 3 bases at J, with 16 bases between. Per the germline V gene, CDR1 is SNHLY and CDR2 is FYNNEI. This CDR3 has 13 residues.

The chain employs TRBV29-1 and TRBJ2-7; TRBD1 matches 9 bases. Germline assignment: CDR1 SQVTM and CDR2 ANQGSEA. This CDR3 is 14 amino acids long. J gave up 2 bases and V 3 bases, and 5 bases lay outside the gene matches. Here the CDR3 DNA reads TGCAGCGTTGAGTCGGGACAGGGCGCCTACGAGCAGTACTTC. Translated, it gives CSVESGQGAYEQYF.

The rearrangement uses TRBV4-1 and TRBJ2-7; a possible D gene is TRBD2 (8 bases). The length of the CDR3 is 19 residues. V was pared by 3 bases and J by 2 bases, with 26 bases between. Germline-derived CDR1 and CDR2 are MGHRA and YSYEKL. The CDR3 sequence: CASSQDRQAGGVGAYEQYF. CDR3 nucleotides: TGCGCCAGCAGCCAGGACAGGCAGGCGGGGGGAGTCGGGGCCTACGAGCAGTACTTC.

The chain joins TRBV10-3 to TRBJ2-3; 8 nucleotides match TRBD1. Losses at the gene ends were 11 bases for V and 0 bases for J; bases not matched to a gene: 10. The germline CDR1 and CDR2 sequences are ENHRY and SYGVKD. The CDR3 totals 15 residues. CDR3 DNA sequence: TGTGCCGCACAAACAGGGGGATTTAGCACAGATACGCAGTATTTT. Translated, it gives CAAQTGGFSTDTQYF.

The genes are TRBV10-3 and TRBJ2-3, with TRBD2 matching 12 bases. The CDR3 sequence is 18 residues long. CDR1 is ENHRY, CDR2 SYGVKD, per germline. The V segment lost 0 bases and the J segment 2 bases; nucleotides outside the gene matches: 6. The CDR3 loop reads CAISESPLAGGFTDTQYF. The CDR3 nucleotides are TGTGCCATCAGTGAGTCCCCTCTAGCGGGGGGGTTCACAGATACGCAGTATTTT.

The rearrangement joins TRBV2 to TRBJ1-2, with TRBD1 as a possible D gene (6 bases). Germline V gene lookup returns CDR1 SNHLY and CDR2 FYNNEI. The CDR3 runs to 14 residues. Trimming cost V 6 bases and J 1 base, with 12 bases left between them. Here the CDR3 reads CASREGHSNYGYTF. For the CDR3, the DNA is TGTGCCAGCAGAGAGGGACATAGTAACTATGGCTACACCTTC.

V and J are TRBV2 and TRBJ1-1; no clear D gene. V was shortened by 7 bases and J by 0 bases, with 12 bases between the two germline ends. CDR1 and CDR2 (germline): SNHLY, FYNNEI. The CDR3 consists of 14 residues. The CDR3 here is CASTVLRMNTEAFF. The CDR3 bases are TGTGCCAGCACGGTTTTGAGGATGAACACTGAAGCTTTCTTT.

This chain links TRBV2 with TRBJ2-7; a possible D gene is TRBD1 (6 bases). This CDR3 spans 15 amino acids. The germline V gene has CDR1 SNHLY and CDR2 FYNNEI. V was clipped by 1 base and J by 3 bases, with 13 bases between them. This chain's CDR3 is CASSEGRRDNYEQYF. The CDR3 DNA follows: TGTGCCAGCAGTGAAGGGCGCAGGGACAACTACGAGCAGTACTTC.

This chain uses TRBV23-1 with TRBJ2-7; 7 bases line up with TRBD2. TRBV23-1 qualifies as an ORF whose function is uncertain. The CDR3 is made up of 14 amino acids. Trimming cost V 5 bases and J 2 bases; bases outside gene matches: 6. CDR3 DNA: TGCGCCAGCAGTTGCAATGGGGGGGCCTACGAGCAGTACTTC. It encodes CASSCNGGAYEQYF.

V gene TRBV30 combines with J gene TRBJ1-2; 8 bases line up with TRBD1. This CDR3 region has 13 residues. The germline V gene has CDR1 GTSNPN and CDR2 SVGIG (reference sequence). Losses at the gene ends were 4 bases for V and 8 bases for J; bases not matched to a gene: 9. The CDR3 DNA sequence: TGTGCCTGGACACAGGGGGTTTCTAGCGGCTACACCTTC. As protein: CAWTQGVSSGYTF.

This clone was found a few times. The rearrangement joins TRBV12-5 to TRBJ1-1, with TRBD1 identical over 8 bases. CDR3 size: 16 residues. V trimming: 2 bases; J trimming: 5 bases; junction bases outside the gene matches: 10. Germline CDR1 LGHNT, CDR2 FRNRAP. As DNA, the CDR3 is TGTGCTAGTGGTTTGAGTGTCGGACAGGGTGTTACTGAAGCTTTCTTT. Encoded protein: CASGLSVGQGVTEAFF.

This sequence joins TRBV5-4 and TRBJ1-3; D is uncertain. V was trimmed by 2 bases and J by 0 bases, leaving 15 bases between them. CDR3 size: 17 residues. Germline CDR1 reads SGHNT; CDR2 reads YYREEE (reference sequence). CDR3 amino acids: CASSFQSGPYSGNTIYF. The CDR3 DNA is TGTGCCAGCAGCTTTCAGAGCGGGCCTTACTCTGGAAACACCATATATTTT.

CDR3 DNA: TGTGCCAGCAAGGGGACAGCCTATGGCTACACCTTC. This translates into CASKGTAYGYTF. J is TRBJ1-2 and V is TRBV2; TRBD1 matches at 7 bases. This CDR3 contains 12 residues. V shed 7 bases, J shed 4 bases, and the junction held 3 bases outside the gene matches. Germline CDR1 and CDR2: SNHLY and FYNNEI.

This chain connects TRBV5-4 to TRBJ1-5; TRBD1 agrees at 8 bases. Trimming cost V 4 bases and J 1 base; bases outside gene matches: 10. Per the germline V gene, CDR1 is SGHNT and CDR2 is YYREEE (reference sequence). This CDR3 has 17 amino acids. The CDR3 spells CASSRWTGIGSNQPQHF. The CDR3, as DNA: TGTGCCAGCAGCAGATGGACAGGGATCGGGAGCAATCAGCCCCAGCATTTT.

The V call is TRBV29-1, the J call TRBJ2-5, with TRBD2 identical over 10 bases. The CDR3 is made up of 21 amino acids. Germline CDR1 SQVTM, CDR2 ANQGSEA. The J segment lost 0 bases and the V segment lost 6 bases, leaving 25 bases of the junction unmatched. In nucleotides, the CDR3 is TGCAGCGTCGGGTGGAGGAACCTCCCCGACTCGACTAGCGGGTACCAAGAGACCCAGTACTTC. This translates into CSVGWRNLPDSTSGYQETQYF.

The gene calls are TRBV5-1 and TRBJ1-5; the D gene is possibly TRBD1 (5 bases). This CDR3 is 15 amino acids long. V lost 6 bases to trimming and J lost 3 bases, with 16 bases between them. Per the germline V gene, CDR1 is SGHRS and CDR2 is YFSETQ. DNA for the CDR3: TGCGCCAGCACCCTCTCGGGAGGGGTCAATCAGCCCCAGCATTTT. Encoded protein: CASTLSGGVNQPQHF.

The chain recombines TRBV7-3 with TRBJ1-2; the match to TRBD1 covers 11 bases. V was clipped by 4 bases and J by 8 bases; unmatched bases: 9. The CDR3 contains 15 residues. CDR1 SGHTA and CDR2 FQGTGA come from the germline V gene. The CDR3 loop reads CASSYSGQGVGGYTF. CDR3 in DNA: TGTGCCAGCAGCTACTCGGGACAGGGGGTTGGAGGCTACACCTTC.

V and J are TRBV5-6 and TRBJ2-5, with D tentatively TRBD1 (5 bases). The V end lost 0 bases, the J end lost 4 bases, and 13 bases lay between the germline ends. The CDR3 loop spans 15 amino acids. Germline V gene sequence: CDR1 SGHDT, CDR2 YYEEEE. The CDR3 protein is CASSLGPLRGETQYF. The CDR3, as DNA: TGTGCCAGCAGCTTGGGACCTCTAAGGGGAGAGACCCAGTACTTC.